The 23 T cell receptor beta chains reported below all come from one sample, sequenced in a study of response to subunit inactivated influenza vaccine. TCRdb reprocessed the RT-PCR reads with MiXCR, giving one entry per CDR3 protein. The sample shows fewer than 600,000 distinct CDR3 sequences, more than 7% of them seen only once. This specimen was PBMCs from blood, taken around 2 years after vaccination. The source of these receptors is a man aged 50 to 69 who received an inactivated influenza vaccine.

This clonotype was recorded a few times. This rearrangement joins TRBV6-1 to TRBJ2-7; 8 nucleotides agree with TRBD1. This CDR3 contains 15 residues. CDR1 MNHNS and CDR2 SASEGT come from the germline V gene. V lost 6 bases, J lost 2 bases, and 9 bases stayed unmatched. This CDR3 is CASSNRGDRPYEQYF. DNA of the CDR3: TGTGCCAGCAGCAACAGGGGGGACAGACCCTACGAGCAGTACTTC.

Many counts were recorded for this clonotype. The rearrangement joins TRBV6-2 or TRBV6-3 to TRBJ2-7; D gene unclear. Germline V lookup: CDR1 MNHEY, CDR2 SVGEGT. V shed 2 bases and J shed 3 bases, with 20 bases lying between them. The CDR3 consists of 17 residues. CDR3 loop: CASSYDPRGVKDYEQYF. CDR3 DNA sequence: TGTGCCAGCAGTTACGACCCGCGTGGTGTAAAGGACTACGAGCAGTACTTC.

In its sample, this clonotype was seen many times. The chain carries TRBV20-1 and TRBJ2-5, with 11 bases aligning to TRBD2. The CDR3 is 15 residues long. Germline V CDR1 and CDR2: DFQATT, SNEGSKA (reference sequence). The junction had 8 bases not matched to a gene; V was cut back by 1 base and J by 7 bases. CDR3 protein: CSARGGTSGSWTQYF. CDR3 in DNA: TGCAGTGCTAGAGGCGGGACTAGCGGTTCCTGGACCCAGTACTTC.

The chain recombines TRBV5-1 with TRBJ1-1, with TRBD1 as a possible D gene (6 bases). Germline CDR1 reads SGHRS; CDR2 reads YFSETQ. The CDR3 contains 15 residues. The V end lost 0 bases, the J end lost 4 bases, and 13 bases lay between the germline ends. This CDR3 reads CASSLGARGGTEAFF. DNA of the CDR3: TGCGCCAGCAGCTTGGGGGCCCGAGGGGGCACTGAAGCTTTCTTT.

This sequence joins TRBV5-1 and TRBJ2-7; D remains ambiguous. The CDR3 runs 14 residues. Looked up from germline, CDR1 is SGHRS and CDR2 is YFSETQ. Trimming stripped 0 bases from V and 5 bases from J, with 12 bases between. The chain's CDR3 is CASSLVGTADEQYF. The CDR3 DNA reads TGCGCCAGCAGCTTGGTAGGCACGGCCGACGAGCAGTACTTC.

This chain connects TRBV3-1 to TRBJ2-3, with 7 bases that match TRBD1. CDR1 is LGHDT and CDR2 is YNNKEL in the germline V gene (reference sequence). V lost 4 bases, J lost 0 bases, and 7 bases stayed unmatched. The CDR3 loop spans 16 amino acids. The DNA for the CDR3 is TGTGCCAGCAGCCGGTTGGACAGGCCTAGCACAGATACGCAGTATTTT. Its protein product is CASSRLDRPSTDTQYF.

This clonotype was counted many times. V is TRBV12-3 or TRBV12-4 and J is TRBJ2-1; D is unclear. The CDR3 is made up of 10 amino acids. The V end was cut by 6 bases, the J end by 7 bases, with 4 bases between. The DNA of the CDR3 is TGTGCCAGCAGGGGAAATGAGCAGTTCTTC. Protein: CASRGNEQFF.

This clonotype has only a few counts. The V gene is TRBV20-1, the J gene TRBJ2-7; TRBD1 agrees at 8 bases. With 5 bases clipped from V and 3 bases from J, the junction kept 6 bases outside the gene matches. CDR1 and CDR2 from the germline V gene are DFQATT and SNEGSKA (reference sequence). This CDR3 has 13 amino acids. The CDR3 loop is CSAGQGAHYEQYF. The CDR3 DNA sequence: TGCAGTGCTGGTCAGGGGGCCCACTACGAGCAGTACTTC.

Of note for this clonotype: At one end, the junction sequence differs from germline, possibly due to a read error. The chain combines TRBV7-9 with TRBJ1-1; 8 bases map to TRBD1. The CDR3 extends over 15 amino acids. Germline lookup yields CDR1 SEHNR and CDR2 FQNEAQ (reference sequence). The CDR3 coding sequence is TGTGACAGCAGCTTGGCAGGGGGCAAATTCACTGAAGCTTTCTTT. It encodes CDSSLAGGKFTEAFF.

The V and J genes are TRBV4-3 and TRBJ1-3, with 7 nucleotides matching TRBD1. V was clipped by 3 bases and J by 8 bases; unmatched bases: 7. From germline, CDR1 is LGHNA and CDR2 YSLEER. The CDR3 sequence is 14 residues long. The CDR3 region has the DNA TGCGCCAGCAGCCAGGGACAGCGGGAGGACACCATATATTTT. This sequence encodes CASSQGQREDTIYF.

This clonotype was recorded many times. This rearrangement joins TRBV20-1 to TRBJ1-2, with D tentatively TRBD1 (5 bases). Trimming left V 2 bases short and J 3 bases short, with 10 bases between. Germline CDR1 and CDR2: DFQATT and SNEGSKA (reference sequence). The CDR3 contains 13 residues. CDR3: CSARMWDHYGYTF. CDR3 DNA: TGCAGTGCTAGAATGTGGGACCACTATGGCTACACCTTC.

V and J are TRBV19 and TRBJ2-2; 7 bases match TRBD2. The CDR3 covers 14 residues. Germline CDR1 and CDR2: LNHDA and SQIVND (reference sequence). Trimming took 7 bases from V and 4 from J; bases not matched to a gene: 6. The CDR3 sequence is CASIRGGGTGELFF. The CDR3 DNA reads as TGTGCCAGTATCCGCGGGGGAGGCACCGGGGAGCTGTTTTTT.

In this sample, this clonotype turned up many times. This chain uses TRBV19 with TRBJ2-1; D perhaps matches TRBD2 (6 bases). The CDR3 has 13 residues. With 3 bases removed from V and 6 bases from J, the gap between germline ends came to 9 bases. Germline-derived CDR1 and CDR2 are LNHDA and SQIVND (reference sequence). CDR3 in amino acids: CASSIRGGNEQFF. The CDR3 region has the DNA TGTGCCAGTAGTATTCGGGGAGGCAATGAGCAGTTCTTC.

Written as DNA, the CDR3 is TGTGCCAGTAGTATAAAGAGGAGCGGGAGTACTGAGCAGTTCTTC. This translates into CASSIKRSGSTEQFF. The V gene is TRBV19, the J gene TRBJ2-1; 8 bases are shared with TRBD2. Trimming took 2 bases from V and 9 from J; bases not matched to a gene: 9. CDR1 is LNHDA, CDR2 SQIVND, per germline (reference sequence). The CDR3 contains 15 residues.

This clonotype was recorded a few times. DNA of the CDR3: TGTGCCACCAGTGATCCCATAACTAATTGGGTAAGGTCCTACAATGAGCAGTTCTTC. Amino acids: CATSDPITNWVRSYNEQFF. V gene TRBV24-1 combines with J gene TRBJ2-1, with D unresolved. Germline V CDR1 and CDR2: KGHDR, SFDVKD. Deletions cut 3 bases from V and 1 base from J, with 21 bases between. The CDR3 runs 19 residues.

This clonotype was seen ten or more times. The V gene is TRBV4-1, the J gene TRBJ2-1; 7 nucleotides agree with TRBD2. Germline V gene data show CDR1 as MGHRA and CDR2 as YSYEKL. V lost 4 bases and J lost 3; bases outside the gene matches: 6. This CDR3 comprises 15 residues. DNA of the CDR3: TGCGCCAGCAGCCGCGGGGGTTCCAACTACAATGAGCAGTTCTTC. As protein: CASSRGGSNYNEQFF.

This clonotype was picked up many times. The chain is built from TRBV5-1 and TRBJ2-2; 7 bases match TRBD2. From germline, CDR1 is SGHRS and CDR2 YFSETQ. The length of the CDR3 is 15 residues. With 4 bases clipped from V and 7 bases from J, the junction kept 10 bases outside the gene matches. CDR3 region: CASSETSRGGGELFF. CDR3 coding DNA: TGCGCCAGCAGCGAGACTAGCCGGGGAGGCGGGGAGCTGTTTTTT.

This clonotype has just a few counts. The chain joins TRBV5-1 to TRBJ2-7, with D possibly matching TRBD1 (6 bases). This CDR3 comprises 15 residues. V was pared by 2 bases and J by 0 bases, with 12 bases between. Germline CDR1 SGHRS, CDR2 YFSETQ. The CDR3 spells CASSLTGLRSYEQYF. CDR3 DNA: TGCGCCAGCAGCTTAACAGGGCTACGCTCCTACGAGCAGTACTTC.

About this clonotype: Given a much more abundant clone one base away, this may be a read error. The chain couples TRBV29-1 to TRBJ2-5; a possible D gene is TRBD1 (5 bases). Germline-derived CDR1 and CDR2 are SQVTM and ANQGSEA. CDR3 length: 15 residues. The CDR3 bases are TGCAGCGTTGCCCGGGCCAGTACAGGCCAAGAGAACCAGTACTTC. This translates into CSVARASTGQENQYF. The full variable domain, with the rest looked up from reference TRBV29-1 and TRBJ2-5, is SAVISQKPSRDICQRGTSLTIQCQVDSQVTMMFWYRQQPGQSLTLIATANQGSEATYESGFVIDKFPISRPNLTFSTLTVSNMSPEDSSIYLCSVARASTGQENQYFGPGTRLLVL.

This chain links TRBV7-9 with TRBJ1-2, with 8 bases lining up with TRBD1. CDR3 length equals 14 residues. J was trimmed by 7 bases and V by 4 bases; bases with no gene match: 8. Germline CDR1 is SEHNR and CDR2 is FQNEAQ (reference sequence). The CDR3: CASSSSTGVSGYTF. The CDR3 DNA reads as TGTGCCAGCAGCTCTTCGACAGGGGTATCTGGCTACACCTTC. Complete variable domain (other parts from reference TRBV7-9 and TRBJ1-2): DTGVSQNPRHKITKRGQNVTFRCDPISEHNRLYWYRQTLGQGPEFLTYFQNEAQLEKSRLLSDRFSAERPKGSFSTLEIQRTEQGDSAMYLCASSSSTGVSGYTFGSGTRLTVV.

The chain uses TRBV11-2 and TRBJ2-3; D gene ambiguous. The CDR3 extends over 14 amino acids. V dropped 4 bases and J dropped 0 bases, with 8 bases sitting between them. Germline CDR1 is SGHAT and CDR2 is FQNNGV. This CDR3 reads CASSSWTSTDTQYF. In nucleotides, the CDR3 is TGTGCCAGCAGCTCCTGGACCAGCACAGATACGCAGTATTTT.

The V call is TRBV28, the J call TRBJ2-1; D is unclear. Trimming took off 3 bases at V and 3 bases at J, with 6 bases between the two ends. Germline V gene data show CDR1 as MDHEN and CDR2 as SYDVKM. The CDR3 spans 13 residues. The CDR3 is CASSFLDYNEQFF. The CDR3 DNA sequence: TGTGCCAGCAGTTTTTTAGACTACAATGAGCAGTTCTTC.

The chain uses TRBV5-5 and TRBJ2-7; no firm D call. This CDR3 has 13 residues. Germline CDR1 is SGHKS and CDR2 is YYEKEE (reference sequence). The ends were cut back, 2 bases at V and 2 bases at J, with 8 bases in the middle. As DNA, the CDR3 is TGTGCCAGCAGCTTAGACGCCACCTACGAGCAGTACTTC. Its protein product is CASSLDATYEQYF.